Below, one TCR beta chain is given with its context. There is no known antigen for this receptor. Base qualities are not at hand, and no much larger clone is one base apart. TCRbeta CDR3 regions were amplified from genomic DNA by means of the immunoSEQ Assay, a bias-controlled multiplex PCR. From the authors' description of their analysis: The number of nucleated cells in each sample was estimated from the amplification of reference gene primers within the assay. To quantify the absolute abundance of each unique TCRbeta CDR3 rearrangement, sequence reads were collapsed and filtered. For each sample, productive Simpson clonality was calculated as the square root of Simpson's diversity index across productive rearrangements. Entries here come from immuneACCESS through TCRdb and include only in-frame sequences with V and J called. Some clones fail to appear in such tables; in the studies checked, an unresolved V gene covers under half of the shortfall, and the cause of the remainder is unknown. V, J and clone size were drawn from that table, and D and trimming were deduced from the DNA. The sample contains over 150,000 clones, roughly 87% of them found a single time. Around 4% of the sample lies in the top ten.

Another Seattle source contributed samples from volunteer blood donors who had recovered from COVID-19. The collaborating institutions used their own protocols to collect whole blood in K2EDTA tubes. For TCRbeta analysis, collaborators shipped samples as frozen whole blood, isolated PBMCs, or DNA extracted from either of those sample types. The sample comes from a study of blood T cell repertoires in COVID-19 (dated by TCRdb to about 2020). Background on the whole study: Samples covering the acute and convalescent phases of COVID-19 were provided by collaborators in the United States, Italy and Spain. The material from the prospective study consisted of cDNA or gDNA derived from T cells, B-cell-depleted T cells, or PBMCs. The dataset comprised deeply sampled blood TCRbeta repertoires from subjects exposed to, actively infected with, or recovered from COVID-19. The repertoires were released in a freely available public database intended as a resource for research on the immune response to SARS-CoV-2. Samples came from the ongoing ImmuneRACE study (first 160 participants) plus 1,254 subjects from 6 global collaborators. A de-identified subject ID, COVID-19 status, age in years and sex were almost always included in the sample metadata. Where available, HLA class I and class II types were obtained from metadata supplied by the sample provider rather than from assay-based typing. Results and caveats for the whole study, not just this receptor: Clinical and demographic metadata were provided uncurated, with the amount varying by source and participant.

Germline trimming: 0 bases from V, 6 bases from J; junction bases outside gene matches: 7. The germline V gene (reference sequence) provides CDR1 LNHNV and CDR2 YYDKDF. Spanning cysteine to phenylalanine, the CDR3 consists of 15 amino acids. Only the CDR3 DNA stays, 45 bases, in frame from base 1. The rearrangement joined TRBV15 to TRBJ2-7; 8 middle bases align to TRBD2. This receptor was obtained from a woman aged 55-69 years who had recovered from COVID-19. The material sequenced was peripheral blood. The DNA sequence is as follows: TGTGCCACCAGCAGAGATAACCGGGGGGGCCTCGAGCAGTACTTC. Its protein product is CATSRDNRGGLEQYF.